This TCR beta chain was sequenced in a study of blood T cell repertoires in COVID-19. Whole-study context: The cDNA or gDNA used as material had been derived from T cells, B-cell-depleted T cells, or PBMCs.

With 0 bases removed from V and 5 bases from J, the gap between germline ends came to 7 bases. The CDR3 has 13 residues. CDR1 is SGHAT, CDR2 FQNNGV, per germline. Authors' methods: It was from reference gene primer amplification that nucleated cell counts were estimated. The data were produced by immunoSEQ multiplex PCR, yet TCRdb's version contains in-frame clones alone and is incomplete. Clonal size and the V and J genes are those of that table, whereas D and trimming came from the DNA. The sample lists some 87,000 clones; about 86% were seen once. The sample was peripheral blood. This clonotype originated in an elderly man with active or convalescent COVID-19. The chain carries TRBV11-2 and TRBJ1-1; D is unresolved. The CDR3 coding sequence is TGTGCCAGCAGCTTAGATACGGGGACTGAAGCTTTCTTT. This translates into CASSLDTGTEAFF. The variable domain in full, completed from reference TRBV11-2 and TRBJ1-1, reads EAGVAQSPRYKIIEKRQSVAFWCNPISGHATLYWYQQILGQGPKLLIQFQNNGVVDDSQLPKDRFSAERLKGVDSTLKIQPAKLEDSAVYLCASSLDTGTEAFFGQGTRLTVV.